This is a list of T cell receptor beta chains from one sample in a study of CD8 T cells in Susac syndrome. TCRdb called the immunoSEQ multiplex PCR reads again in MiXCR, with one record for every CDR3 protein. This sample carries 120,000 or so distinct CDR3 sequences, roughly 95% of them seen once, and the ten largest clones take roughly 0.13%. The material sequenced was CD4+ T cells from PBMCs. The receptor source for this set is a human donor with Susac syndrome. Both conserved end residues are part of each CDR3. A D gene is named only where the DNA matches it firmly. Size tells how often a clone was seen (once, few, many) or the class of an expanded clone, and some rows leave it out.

CDR3aa: CASGLPSSYNEQFF; CDR3nt: TGTGCTAGTGGTTTGCCCAGCTCCTACAATGAGCAGTTCTTC; v_gene: TRBV12-5; d_gene: .; j_gene: TRBJ2-1; abundance: .
CDR3aa: CSARVPRGLYEQYF; CDR3nt: TGCAGTGCTAGAGTTCCTAGAGGGTTATACGAGCAGTACTTC; v_gene: TRBV20-1; d_gene: .; j_gene: TRBJ2-7; abundance: .
CDR3aa: CASSVEAAGRVPDTQYF; CDR3nt: TGTGCCAGCAGCGTAGAGGCGGCGGGCAGGGTCCCAGATACGCAGTATTTT; v_gene: TRBV9; d_gene: .; j_gene: TRBJ2-3; abundance: .
CDR3aa: CASSQGGGGTDTQYF; CDR3nt: TGTGCCAGCAGCCAGGGAGGGGGTGGCACAGATACGCAGTATTTT; v_gene: TRBV7-9; d_gene: .; j_gene: TRBJ2-3; abundance: once
CDR3aa: CASSLYPAGGRGEQFF; CDR3nt: TGTGCCAGCAGTCTCTACCCGGCGGGAGGGCGAGGTGAGCAGTTCTTC; v_gene: TRBV6-1; d_gene: TRBD2; j_gene: TRBJ2-1; abundance: .
CDR3aa: CASSPGQGSEYQPQHF; CDR3nt: TGTGCCAGCAGCCCCGGACAGGGGAGTGAGTATCAGCCCCAGCATTTT; v_gene: TRBV5-6; d_gene: TRBD1; j_gene: TRBJ1-5; abundance: .
CDR3aa: CASSPRRASGVNEQFF; CDR3nt: TGTGCCAGCAGCCCCAGAAGGGCTAGCGGGGTCAATGAGCAGTTCTTC; v_gene: TRBV3-1; d_gene: TRBD2; j_gene: TRBJ2-1; abundance: .
CDR3aa: CASSLAATIAKNIQYF; CDR3nt: TGTGCCAGCAGCTTGGCCGCTACCATAGCCAAAAACATTCAGTACTTC; v_gene: TRBV7-2; d_gene: .; j_gene: TRBJ2-4; abundance: .
CDR3aa: CASTPGGVTEAFF; CDR3nt: TGTGCCAGCACCCCAGGGGGTGTCACTGAAGCTTTCTTT; v_gene: TRBV12-3/TRBV12-4; d_gene: TRBD1; j_gene: TRBJ1-1; abundance: .
CDR3aa: CATSRGLLAGYTGELFF; CDR3nt: TGTGCCACCAGCAGAGGTCTACTAGCGGGATACACCGGGGAGCTGTTTTTT; v_gene: TRBV15; d_gene: TRBD2; j_gene: TRBJ2-2; abundance: .
CDR3aa: CASSLSAGAVRNEQFF; CDR3nt: TGTGCCAGCAGTTTATCGGCGGGAGCGGTAAGGAATGAGCAGTTCTTC; v_gene: TRBV28; d_gene: TRBD2; j_gene: TRBJ2-1; abundance: .
CDR3aa: CASSVYRTSGPYNEQFF; CDR3nt: TGTGCCAGCAGCGTCTACCGGACTAGCGGTCCTTACAATGAGCAGTTCTTC; v_gene: TRBV9; d_gene: TRBD2; j_gene: TRBJ2-1; abundance: .
CDR3aa: CASSREGAGGYGYTF; CDR3nt: TGTGCCAGCAGCCGAGAGGGTGCAGGGGGCTATGGCTACACCTTC; v_gene: TRBV3-1; d_gene: TRBD1; j_gene: TRBJ1-2; abundance: once
CDR3aa: CASSGFMRDLAKNIQYF; CDR3nt: TGTGCCAGCAGTGGCTTTATGCGGGACCTAGCCAAAAACATTCAGTACTTC; v_gene: TRBV25-1; d_gene: .; j_gene: TRBJ2-4; abundance: .